The entry that follows covers one T cell receptor (beta chain) sequence. What it binds is not known. In the authors' workflow: Owing to the provision of junction-only sequences devoid of quality scores by immunoSEQ, filtering differed. Produced via immunoSEQ multiplex PCR; TCRdb's table is partial and in-frame only. V and J calls plus clone size are reproduced from that table; the DNA served to infer D and trimming. The sample yields roughly 2 million clones, around 95% seen once. The entry originates in a study of shared clonotypes between healthy human individuals. Whole-study context: Donor composition was a couple of women and a few men, aged 18 to 49.

Study findings and constraints: Compared with memory subsets, naive subsets generally had larger estimated richness.

It was into CD45RA+ naive and CD45RA-negative memory subsets that the CD4+ cells were split. The CDR3 extends over 13 amino acids. The chain links TRBV21-1 to TRBJ2-5. TRBV21-1 represents a pseudogene. Sequenced input: naive CD4+ T cells sorted from blood. The sample's subset: CD45RA+ positively selected. This sequence originates from a man in his late teens or twenties in good health. The CDR3 sequence: CASRRGVRETQYF. CDR3 nucleotides: TGTGCCAGCCGGAGAGGGGTGAGGGAGACCCAGTACTTC.